This T cell receptor beta chain was captured by sequencing in a study of shared clonotypes between healthy human individuals. Study results and limitations: A reduction in generation probabilities was seen for non-shared clonotypes relative to those shared by all four donors.

On this clone: Its matching antigen is unknown.

Over several immunoSEQ plates, each subset's genomic DNA was distributed in even portions. The authors' processing: Filtering of immunoSEQ junctional sequences could not match full-length read filtering. Clones were sequenced by immunoSEQ multiplex PCR, and TCRdb holds only the in-frame ones, with some missing. Clone size and V and J calls were adopted from that table, with D and trimming inferred from the DNA. The table shows approximately 1.1 million clones, with 75% to 80% occurring only once. The CDR3 length is 15 residues. After removal of 8 bases from V and 4 bases from J, the junction contained 12 bases not matched to a gene. Looked up from germline, CDR1 is WNHNN and CDR2 is SYGVQD (reference sequence).

This clonotype was obtained from a man between 18 and 29 years old in good health. Some clones in this sample may be carry-over from other donors' samples. The chain joins TRBV10-1 to TRBJ2-7, with 9 nucleotides matching TRBD2. Sequencing was carried out using memory CD4+ T cells from PBMCs. Subset of the sample: CD45RA-negative fraction. DNA of the CDR3: TGCGCCAGCTCGTCAGTTTCCAGCGGGAGGTACGAGCAGTACTTC. Protein sequence: CASSSVSSGRYEQYF.